This TCR beta chain is drawn from a study of CD8 T cells in ankylosing spondylitis. Study-wide results and caveats: Among TCR beta sequences, a motif of eight highly homologous variants appeared characteristic of ankylosing spondylitis blood. Earlier work had already found some motif variants in reactive arthritis synovial fluid and blood. Matched ankylosing spondylitis synovial fluid reportedly contained a significantly enriched population of disease-linked clones.

The V gene's germline CDR1 is DFQATT and CDR2 SNEGSKA (reference sequence). V lost 0 bases to trimming and J lost 6 bases; unmatched junction nucleotides: 15. The length of the CDR3 is 17 residues. Quantitative 5'-RACE with molecular barcodes generated TCR beta libraries. TCRdb reprocessed the 5' RACE reads with MiXCR, giving one entry per CDR3 protein. The sample has about 500,000 distinct CDR3 sequences, about 13% seen once; the top ten hold under 7.5%. In its sample, this clonotype was seen a few times. The antigen remains undetermined. The V gene is TRBV20-1, the J gene TRBJ2-3; 7 positions match TRBD2. The origin of this receptor is a male donor with ankylosing spondylitis. Specimen: blood, either unsorted or a sorted T cell fraction (not recorded which). CDR3 coding DNA: TGCAGTGCTAGAGATCTACCACTGGCGGGAGTTGCGGATACGCAGTATTTT. Amino acids: CSARDLPLAGVADTQYF.